This is a list of T cell receptor beta chains from one sample in a study of sequential checkpoint blockade in melanoma. Using immunoSEQ multiplex PCR, the repertoire was profiled, and TCRdb retains in-frame clones only, with some absent. The table shows around 12,000 clones, with roughly 70% occurring only once. The specimen comprised CD8+ T cells sorted from blood (inferred from file names), sampled from a patient given nivolumab and ipilimumab in sequence. These receptors were obtained from a human donor with melanoma. Each CDR3 is given without its conserved first and last residue.

CDR3aa | len | v_gene
ASSFGGMNTEAF | 12 | TRBV27
ASSNGGPSSYNSLLH | 15 | TRBV19
ASSPGQGAEKLF | 12 | TRBV7-9
ASSPSVNTEAF | 11 | TRBV7-8
ASTYRYEQY | 9 | TRBV6-8
ASSPDTSGSYEQY | 13 | TRBV5-6
ASSYAVKETQY | 11 | TRBV6-5
ASSIGGQAYGYT | 12 | TRBV7-8
ASGLNLLGGYT | 11 | TRBV12-5
ASSWGQGSYEQY | 12 | TRBV11-2